A selection of T cell receptor beta chains follows, all from one sample in a study of cytomegalovirus exposure and HLA in healthy donors. The assay was immunoSEQ multiplex PCR, and TCRdb's table has in-frame clones only and misses some. The table shows roughly 150,000 clones, with less than 95% occurring only once. The sequencing input was PBMCs. The receptors come from a man younger than 30 in good health and CMV-seropositive. CDR3s include the opening cysteine and the closing phenylalanine or tryptophan. D genes are given only for firm matches. Where a row states a size, it is once, few, many or the class of an expanded clone; other rows omit it.

D gene: .; J gene: TRBJ2-1; V gene: TRBV10-3; clone size: .; CDR3 protein: CAISESIDYNEQFF; CDR3 DNA: TGTGCCATCAGTGAGTCGATAGATTACAATGAGCAGTTCTTC
D gene: .; J gene: TRBJ2-2; V gene: TRBV13; clone size: .; CDR3 protein: CASSARGARGRELFF; CDR3 DNA: TGTGCCAGCAGCGCCCGCGGGGCCCGAGGGCGGGAGCTGTTTTTT
D gene: TRBD2; J gene: TRBJ2-1; V gene: TRBV4-1; clone size: .; CDR3 protein: CASSQGSGLAVPSSYNEQFF; CDR3 DNA: TGCGCCAGCAGCCAGGGCTCGGGACTAGCGGTCCCGAGCTCCTACAATGAGCAGTTCTTC
D gene: TRBD2; J gene: TRBJ2-1; V gene: TRBV4-1; clone size: .; CDR3 protein: CASSQKTSGIYNEQFF; CDR3 DNA: TGCGCCAGCAGCCAAAAGACTAGCGGAATTTACAATGAGCAGTTCTTC
D gene: .; J gene: TRBJ2-5; V gene: TRBV4-2; clone size: once; CDR3 protein: CASNRKGGEVGETQYF; CDR3 DNA: TGTGCCAGCAACCGAAAGGGGGGGGAGGTGGGAGAGACCCAGTACTTC
D gene: .; J gene: TRBJ1-6; V gene: TRBV27; clone size: .; CDR3 protein: CASRDSLYNSPLHF; CDR3 DNA: TGTGCCAGCAGGGACAGTCTTTATAATTCACCCCTCCACTTT
D gene: TRBD2; J gene: TRBJ2-1; V gene: TRBV5-6; clone size: .; CDR3 protein: CASSLLAGVGNEQFF; CDR3 DNA: TGTGCCAGCAGCTTACTAGCGGGAGTGGGGAATGAGCAGTTCTTC
D gene: .; J gene: TRBJ2-1; V gene: TRBV2; clone size: once; CDR3 protein: CASSTTGDNEQFF; CDR3 DNA: TGTGCCAGCAGTACAACAGGCGACAATGAGCAGTTCTTC
D gene: .; J gene: TRBJ2-3; V gene: TRBV10-3; clone size: .; CDR3 protein: CAISESERPDTQYF; CDR3 DNA: TGTGCCATCAGTGAGTCCGAGCGACCAGATACGCAGTATTTT
D gene: .; J gene: TRBJ2-1; V gene: TRBV7-2; clone size: .; CDR3 protein: CASSLAFTESHNEQFF; CDR3 DNA: TGTGCCAGCAGCTTAGCGTTTACGGAGAGCCACAATGAGCAGTTCTTC
D gene: .; J gene: TRBJ2-7; V gene: TRBV30; clone size: .; CDR3 protein: CAWSVQGNEQYF; CDR3 DNA: TGTGCCTGGAGTGTACAGGGCAACGAGCAGTACTTC
D gene: .; J gene: TRBJ2-3; V gene: TRBV11-3; clone size: .; CDR3 protein: CASSLDAGDTQYF; CDR3 DNA: TGTGCCAGCAGCTTAGATGCGGGGGATACGCAGTATTTT
D gene: .; J gene: TRBJ1-1; V gene: TRBV7-9; clone size: .; CDR3 protein: CASSTSGGIAAFF; CDR3 DNA: TGTGCCAGCAGCACCTCGGGAGGGATTGCGGCTTTCTTT
D gene: .; J gene: TRBJ1-5; V gene: TRBV19; clone size: .; CDR3 protein: CASFLSNQPQHF; CDR3 DNA: TGTGCCAGCTTTCTTAGCAATCAGCCCCAGCATTTT
D gene: .; J gene: TRBJ2-2; V gene: TRBV5-1; clone size: .; CDR3 protein: CASSRGAGSGELFF; CDR3 DNA: TGCGCCAGCAGCCGGGGCGCGGGGTCCGGGGAGCTGTTTTTT
D gene: TRBD1; J gene: TRBJ1-1; V gene: TRBV18; clone size: .; CDR3 protein: CASSRDSTEAFF; CDR3 DNA: TGTGCCAGCTCACGGGACAGTACTGAAGCTTTCTTT
D gene: TRBD2; J gene: TRBJ2-7; V gene: TRBV10-3; clone size: .; CDR3 protein: CAISEGTSGSSEQYF; CDR3 DNA: TGTGCCATCAGTGAAGGGACTAGCGGGAGCTCAGAGCAGTACTTC
D gene: TRBD1; J gene: TRBJ1-2; V gene: TRBV18; clone size: .; CDR3 protein: CASSPLAVIRQGTNYGYTF; CDR3 DNA: TGTGCCAGCTCACCACTCGCAGTTATCAGACAGGGAACGAACTATGGCTACACCTTC
D gene: TRBD1; J gene: TRBJ2-7; V gene: TRBV27; clone size: .; CDR3 protein: CASSFFQGAHEQYF; CDR3 DNA: TGTGCCAGCAGTTTTTTTCAGGGGGCCCACGAGCAGTACTTC
D gene: .; J gene: TRBJ1-1; V gene: TRBV19; clone size: .; CDR3 protein: CASSITGGNTEAFF; CDR3 DNA: TGTGCCAGTAGTATAACCGGCGGGAACACTGAAGCTTTCTTT
D gene: .; J gene: TRBJ2-7; V gene: TRBV2; clone size: .; CDR3 protein: CASGGTVSIPYEQYF; CDR3 DNA: TGTGCCAGCGGGGGGACAGTTAGTATACCCTACGAGCAGTACTTC
D gene: TRBD2; J gene: TRBJ2-3; V gene: TRBV19; clone size: .; CDR3 protein: CASTLAGVTDTQYF; CDR3 DNA: TGTGCCAGTACGCTGGCGGGGGTCACAGATACGCAGTATTTT
D gene: .; J gene: TRBJ2-1; V gene: TRBV7-9; clone size: .; CDR3 protein: CASPWGDEQFF; CDR3 DNA: TGTGCCAGCCCCTGGGGGGATGAGCAGTTCTTC
D gene: .; J gene: TRBJ1-2; V gene: TRBV7-6; clone size: .; CDR3 protein: CASSLAGGIDGYTF; CDR3 DNA: TGTGCCAGCAGCTTAGCAGGCGGAATTGACGGCTACACCTTC
D gene: TRBD1; J gene: TRBJ1-1; V gene: TRBV27; clone size: .; CDR3 protein: CASSSKLPGQPNTEAFF; CDR3 DNA: TGTGCCAGCAGTTCCAAACTCCCGGGACAGCCGAACACTGAAGCTTTCTTT
D gene: TRBD1; J gene: TRBJ1-4; V gene: TRBV5-1; clone size: .; CDR3 protein: CASSHDRGGEKLFF; CDR3 DNA: TGCGCCAGCAGCCATGACAGGGGCGGTGAAAAACTGTTTTTT
D gene: TRBD2; J gene: TRBJ2-3; V gene: TRBV27; clone size: .; CDR3 protein: CASSLWREEADTQYF; CDR3 DNA: TGTGCCAGCAGTTTATGGCGGGAGGAGGCAGATACGCAGTATTTT
D gene: TRBD2; J gene: TRBJ2-5; V gene: TRBV28; clone size: .; CDR3 protein: CASSQAGGPEEETQYF; CDR3 DNA: TGTGCCAGCAGTCAAGCGGGAGGGCCCGAGGAAGAGACCCAGTACTTC
D gene: TRBD1; J gene: TRBJ2-7; V gene: TRBV9; clone size: .; CDR3 protein: CASSVDGTGEQYF; CDR3 DNA: TGTGCCAGCAGCGTAGACGGGACAGGGGAGCAGTACTTC
D gene: TRBD1; J gene: TRBJ2-2; V gene: TRBV5-1; clone size: .; CDR3 protein: CASSSPGTGGPNTGELFF; CDR3 DNA: TGCGCCAGCAGCTCCCCCGGGACAGGGGGCCCGAACACCGGGGAGCTGTTTTTT
D gene: TRBD2; J gene: TRBJ2-7; V gene: TRBV11-1; clone size: .; CDR3 protein: CASSPGEGPSSYEQYF; CDR3 DNA: TGTGCCAGCAGCCCTGGGGAGGGACCGAGCTCCTACGAGCAGTACTTC
D gene: .; J gene: TRBJ1-2; V gene: TRBV5-6; clone size: .; CDR3 protein: CASSLDSDRFHYGYTF; CDR3 DNA: TGTGCCAGCAGCTTGGACTCGGACAGATTTCACTATGGCTACACCTTC
D gene: TRBD1; J gene: TRBJ2-7; V gene: TRBV2; clone size: once; CDR3 protein: CASRSTGGSEQYF; CDR3 DNA: TGTGCCAGCAGATCGACAGGGGGCAGCGAGCAGTACTTC
D gene: .; J gene: TRBJ1-1; V gene: TRBV6-1; clone size: .; CDR3 protein: CASSTTQNTEAFF; CDR3 DNA: TGTGCCAGCAGTACCACACAGAACACTGAAGCTTTCTTT
D gene: .; J gene: TRBJ1-2; V gene: TRBV5-1; clone size: .; CDR3 protein: CASSLDRASGYTF; CDR3 DNA: TGCGCCAGCAGCTTGGACAGGGCCTCTGGCTACACCTTC
D gene: .; J gene: TRBJ1-2; V gene: TRBV4-1; clone size: .; CDR3 protein: CASSQGIDFNYGYTF; CDR3 DNA: TGCGCCAGCAGCCAAGGTATCGACTTTAACTATGGCTACACCTTC
D gene: TRBD2; J gene: TRBJ2-7; V gene: TRBV14; clone size: .; CDR3 protein: CASSRALPGGDEQYF; CDR3 DNA: TGTGCCAGCAGCCGAGCCCTACCGGGAGGCGACGAGCAGTACTTC
D gene: .; J gene: TRBJ2-3; V gene: TRBV27; clone size: .; CDR3 protein: CASSLGAWDTQYF; CDR3 DNA: TGTGCCAGCAGTTTGGGGGCCTGGGATACGCAGTATTTT
D gene: TRBD1; J gene: TRBJ2-7; V gene: TRBV2; clone size: .; CDR3 protein: CASRNADRGAYEQYF; CDR3 DNA: TGTGCCAGCAGAAACGCGGACAGGGGGGCCTACGAGCAGTACTTC
D gene: .; J gene: TRBJ2-7; V gene: TRBV21-1; clone size: .; CDR3 protein: CASIGSDRRISYEQYF; CDR3 DNA: TGTGCCAGCATAGGATCCGACAGGCGAATCTCCTACGAGCAGTACTTC
D gene: TRBD2; J gene: TRBJ2-1; V gene: TRBV6-5; clone size: .; CDR3 protein: CASSRDSGSGNEQFF; CDR3 DNA: TGTGCCAGCAGTCGCGATAGCGGGAGTGGTAATGAGCAGTTCTTC
D gene: .; J gene: TRBJ1-5; V gene: TRBV28; clone size: .; CDR3 protein: CASTQSYSNQPQHF; CDR3 DNA: TGTGCCAGTACACAGAGTTATAGCAATCAGCCCCAGCATTTT
D gene: .; J gene: TRBJ2-2; V gene: TRBV9; clone size: .; CDR3 protein: CASSVREGANTGELFF; CDR3 DNA: TGTGCCAGCAGCGTAAGAGAGGGGGCGAACACCGGGGAGCTGTTTTTT
D gene: .; J gene: TRBJ1-5; V gene: TRBV27; clone size: .; CDR3 protein: CASSRDTRGQPQHF; CDR3 DNA: TGTGCCAGCAGTCGGGATACCCGCGGCCAGCCCCAGCATTTT
D gene: .; J gene: TRBJ1-1; V gene: TRBV6-5; clone size: .; CDR3 protein: CARLQENTEAFF; CDR3 DNA: TGTGCCAGATTACAGGAGAACACTGAAGCTTTCTTT
D gene: TRBD1; J gene: TRBJ1-5; V gene: TRBV6-1; clone size: once; CDR3 protein: CASSEAGRGLQPQHF; CDR3 DNA: TGTGCCAGCAGTGAAGCCGGAAGGGGGCTTCAGCCCCAGCATTTT
D gene: .; J gene: TRBJ2-1; V gene: TRBV6-6; clone size: .; CDR3 protein: CASRRGKDNEQFF; CDR3 DNA: TGTGCCAGCAGGCGCGGCAAAGACAATGAGCAGTTCTTC
D gene: .; J gene: TRBJ2-7; V gene: TRBV28; clone size: .; CDR3 protein: CASMLSGDDEQYF; CDR3 DNA: TGTGCCAGCATGCTCTCAGGGGACGACGAGCAGTACTTC
D gene: TRBD2; J gene: TRBJ2-3; V gene: TRBV4-1; clone size: .; CDR3 protein: CASSVLAGEGKQYF; CDR3 DNA: TGCGCCAGCAGCGTCCTAGCGGGAGAGGGGAAGCAGTATTTT
D gene: .; J gene: TRBJ2-5; V gene: TRBV2; clone size: .; CDR3 protein: CASTSISRSRPQETQYF; CDR3 DNA: TGTGCCAGCACGAGTATTAGCCGGAGTAGGCCCCAAGAGACCCAGTACTTC